This TCR beta chain emerged from a study of memory CD8 T cells in hepatitis C reinfection. Study summary: Late or post reinfection samples were taken 12 to 24 weeks after detection.

This clone was detected once. The CDR3 contains 14 residues. V trimming: 6 bases; J trimming: 5 bases; junction bases outside the gene matches: 4. Germline V gene sequence: CDR1 MNHEY, CDR2 SMNVEV (reference sequence). The table came from immunoSEQ multiplex PCR; TCRdb's copy has only in-frame clones and leaves some out. The data contain some 50,000 clones, roughly nine tenths of them singletons. Time point described: late/post reinfection, 12 to 24 weeks after detection. TCR sequencing was done directly ex vivo on sorted cells, without expansion in vitro. V is TRBV27 and J is TRBJ2-3; TRBD2 matches at 11 bases. Material: naive CD8+ T cells sorted from blood. This receptor was identified in a young man with hepatitis C virus infection. CDR3 nucleotides: TGTGCCAGCAGACTAGCGGGGGTGGGAGATACGCAGTATTTT. Its translation is CASRLAGVGDTQYF.